One and the same sample provided the 9 T cell receptor beta chains below, sequenced in a study of T cells after yellow fever vaccination. Each CDR3 protein gets one entry after TCRdb re-called the 5' RACE reads with MiXCR. The sample shows about 250,000 distinct CDR3 sequences, 3.6% of them seen only once. The starting material was PBMCs, obtained 15 days after the yellow fever booster vaccination. These receptors originate from a man aged 18 to 30 who received the YFV17D yellow fever vaccine.

This clonotype was observed many times. This chain uses TRBV20-1 with TRBJ2-1, with D perhaps matching TRBD1 (6 bases). The CDR3 is made up of 14 amino acids. The germline V and J ends were trimmed by 6 bases and 2 bases, with 14 bases remaining between them. CDR1 and CDR2 from the germline V gene are DFQATT and SNEGSKA (reference sequence). The CDR3 region has the DNA TGCAGTGCCCGGGACAAAAGCACCTACAATGAGCAGTTCTTC. Its translation: CSARDKSTYNEQFF.

This clonotype was picked up many times. The chain employs TRBV15 and TRBJ2-3; D remains ambiguous. The V end lost 2 bases, the J end lost 2 bases, and 5 bases lay between the germline ends. The CDR3 consists of 13 residues. CDR1 LNHNV and CDR2 YYDKDF come from the germline V gene (reference sequence). The CDR3 region is CATSRRPTDTQYF. DNA of the CDR3: TGTGCCACCAGCAGACGGCCCACAGATACGCAGTATTTT.

This clonotype was seen ten or more times. This chain uses TRBV5-1 with TRBJ2-3; TRBD1 matches 8 bases. The CDR3 has 14 residues. The V gene end was trimmed by 9 bases and the J gene end by 5 bases; junction bases not matched to a gene: 11. Germline V gene lookup returns CDR1 SGHRS and CDR2 YFSETQ. In DNA form, the CDR3 reads TGCGCCACCACCCAGGGGGCGAAGGGAGATACGCAGTATTTT. This gives the protein CATTQGAKGDTQYF.

In this sample, this clonotype turned up many times. The rearrangement uses TRBV7-9 and TRBJ1-5, with TRBD1 as a possible D gene (5 bases). Germline loops: CDR1 SEHNR, CDR2 FQNEAQ (reference sequence). Trimming shortened V by 3 bases and J by 5 bases, and 17 bases separated the two germline ends. The CDR3 runs 16 residues. The CDR3 protein is CASSFVQGRLDQPQHF. The DNA of the CDR3 is TGTGCCAGCAGCTTTGTCCAGGGACGCCTCGATCAGCCCCAGCATTTT. Full variable domain (outside the CDR3, taken from reference TRBV7-9 and TRBJ1-5): DTGVSQNPRHKITKRGQNVTFRCDPISEHNRLYWYRQTLGQGPEFLTYFQNEAQLEKSRLLSDRFSAERPKGSFSTLEIQRTEQGDSAMYLCASSFVQGRLDQPQHFGDGTRLSIL.

There are many counts of this clonotype. The chain couples TRBV12-3 or TRBV12-4 to TRBJ1-4; 8 nucleotides align to TRBD1. The CDR3 covers 14 residues. J lost 5 bases, V lost 5 bases, and 4 bases had no gene match. Here the CDR3 DNA reads TGTGCCAGCAGTCCCCGGGACAGGAATGAAAAACTGTTTTTT. Protein sequence: CASSPRDRNEKLFF.

This clonotype was counted at least ten times. The V gene is TRBV6-2 or TRBV6-3, the J gene TRBJ2-2, with D possibly being TRBD1 or TRBD2 (5 bases each). The V end lost 4 bases, the J end lost 0 bases, and 18 bases lay between the germline ends. The CDR3 spans 18 residues. Germline lookup yields CDR1 MNHEY and CDR2 SVGEGT. The CDR3, as DNA: TGTGCCAGCAGTTTGCCCGATTATCGGGGCGCGAACACCGGGGAGCTGTTTTTT. It is translated as CASSLPDYRGANTGELFF.

At least ten counts were recorded for this clonotype. The chain recombines TRBV20-1 with TRBJ1-3; 9 positions match TRBD1. CDR3 length equals 15 residues. Germline-derived CDR1 and CDR2 are DFQATT and SNEGSKA (reference sequence). V trimming: 7 bases; J trimming: 4 bases; junction bases outside the gene matches: 11. The CDR3 is CSVPGQGRLGNTIYF. CDR3 coding DNA: TGCAGTGTCCCAGGACAGGGGCGATTGGGAAACACCATATATTTT.

At least ten counts were recorded for this clonotype. This chain links TRBV12-3 or TRBV12-4 with TRBJ2-7, with no clear D. The V gene lost 2 bases and the J gene lost 4 bases, with 12 bases spanning the gap. This CDR3 spans 14 amino acids. Here the CDR3 DNA reads TGTGCCAGCAGTTTACGGAGTATCGGTTACGAGCAGTACTTC. Protein sequence: CASSLRSIGYEQYF.

In its sample, this clonotype was seen many times. The CDR3 reads CASSQENGGLRAFF. CDR3 nucleotides: TGCGCCAGCAGCCAAGAAAATGGGGGATTGCGAGCTTTCTTT. The rearrangement links TRBV4-1 to TRBJ1-1, with a tentative D call TRBD1 (5 bases). Germline loops: CDR1 MGHRA, CDR2 YSYEKL. The V gene lost 0 bases and the J gene lost 10 bases, with 15 bases spanning the gap. CDR3 length: 14 amino acids.